Listed below are T cell receptor beta chains from one sample, sequenced in a study of CD8+ T cells in alopecia areata. Here immunoSEQ multiplex PCR was the method, and the copy in TCRdb shows in-frame clones only, minus some. The sample contains 150,000 to 200,000 clones, more than 55% of which appear only once. The starting material was CD4+ T cells sorted from blood, obtained at roughly week 49, from a patient treated with tofacitinib. Receptors originate from a human donor with alopecia areata. Both conserved end residues are part of each CDR3. Each record gives: J gene, V gene, D gene, clone size, CDR3 protein, CDR3 DNA. The D gene is left open where the match is weak. Part of the rows lack a size; the others show once, few, many or a class for expanded clones.

TRBJ2-3 TRBV30 TRBD2 - CAWSAGGANTQYF TGTGCCTGGTCAGCGGGGGGCGCGAATACGCAGTATTTT
TRBJ1-1 TRBV28 - - CASRQGENTEAFF TGTGCCAGCAGACAGGGCGAGAACACTGAAGCTTTCTTT
TRBJ2-3 TRBV2 - - CASSEWPRRADTQYF TGTGCCAGCAGTGAATGGCCTAGGAGGGCAGATACGCAGTATTTT
TRBJ2-1 TRBV27 TRBD1 - CASRGAGQGWNEQFF TGTGCCAGCAGGGGGGCGGGACAGGGATGGAATGAGCAGTTCTTC
TRBJ2-1 TRBV5-1 - once CASKPQGGSSYNEQFF TGCGCCAGTAAACCACAGGGTGGGAGCTCCTACAATGAGCAGTTCTTC
TRBJ1-1 TRBV27 - - CASSLSRFLNTEAFF TGTGCCAGCAGTTTATCTCGGTTCCTGAACACTGAAGCTTTCTTT
TRBJ1-5 TRBV30 - - CAWSVKGDQPQHF TGTGCCTGGAGCGTTAAGGGAGATCAGCCCCAGCATTTT
TRBJ2-7 TRBV27 - few CASSPQGPYSVGEQYF TGTGCCAGCAGCCCGCAGGGACCTTATAGCGTGGGCGAGCAGTACTTC
TRBJ2-2 TRBV4-3 - few CASSRDTGELFF TGCGCCAGCAGCCGGGACACCGGGGAGCTGTTTTTT
TRBJ1-6 TRBV6-1 - - CASSPGFSPLHF TGTGCCAGCAGTCCAGGGTTTTCACCCCTCCACTTT
TRBJ2-2 TRBV11-2 - - CASSFRGGELFF TGTGCCAGCAGCTTTCGGGGCGGGGAGCTGTTTTTT
TRBJ2-5 TRBV6-5 - - CASRKRREETQYF TGTGCCAGCAGAAAACGACGGGAAGAGACCCAGTACTTC
TRBJ2-1 TRBV27 TRBD2 - CASSLRASGGDEQFF TGTGCCAGCAGTTTACGGGCCAGCGGGGGAGATGAGCAGTTCTTC
TRBJ1-2 TRBV2 - - CASSEEGNYGYTF TGTGCCAGCAGTGAGGAGGGTAACTATGGCTACACCTTC
TRBJ1-2 TRBV7-2 - - CASSPVPNYGYTF TGTGCCAGCAGTCCAGTCCCCAACTATGGCTACACCTTC
TRBJ1-5 TRBV23-1 - - CASSPLKFGGGNQPQHF TGCGCCAGCAGTCCCCTGAAATTCGGCGGAGGCAATCAGCCCCAGCATTTT
TRBJ2-3 TRBV7-2 - few CASSLQGGGTDTQYF TGTGCCAGCAGCTTGCAGGGCGGGGGCACAGATACGCAGTATTTT
TRBJ1-1 TRBV29-1 - few CSVRRDKNTEAFF TGCAGCGTTCGACGCGACAAGAACACTGAAGCTTTCTTT
TRBJ1-2 TRBV25-1 - few CASSAWTTGVGYTF TGTGCCAGCAGTGCGTGGACAACGGGGGTTGGCTACACCTTC
TRBJ2-2 TRBV2 TRBD2 - CASSEDSGVSTGELFF TGTGCCAGCAGTGAGGATAGCGGGGTGAGCACCGGGGAGCTGTTTTTT
TRBJ1-2 TRBV4-3 - - CASSPRPGDGYTF TGCGCCAGCAGCCCCCGACCAGGGGATGGCTACACCTTC
TRBJ2-3 TRBV29-1 TRBD2 - CSVELPQDGGTDTQYF TGCAGCGTCGAACTCCCCCAGGACGGGGGGACAGATACGCAGTATTTT
TRBJ1-1 TRBV4-1 - - CASSFGQTNTEAFF TGCGCCAGCAGCTTCGGACAGACGAACACTGAAGCTTTCTTT
TRBJ1-1 TRBV29-1 - once CSAEVGRTEAFF TGCAGCGCCGAGGTCGGGCGAACTGAAGCTTTCTTT
TRBJ2-5 TRBV29-1 TRBD2 few CSAVSGGQETQYF TGCAGCGCTGTTAGCGGGGGACAAGAGACCCAGTACTTC
TRBJ2-2 TRBV5-4 TRBD1 - CASSMDRGLTGELFF TGTGCCAGCAGCATGGACAGGGGGCTTACCGGGGAGCTGTTTTTT
TRBJ2-5 TRBV30 - - CAWSATGNQETQYF TGTGCCTGGAGTGCTACAGGGAACCAAGAGACCCAGTACTTC
TRBJ2-3 TRBV10-1 - - CASSALGVGTDTQYF TGCGCCAGCAGTGCTCTTGGGGTGGGCACAGATACGCAGTATTTT
TRBJ2-3 TRBV13 TRBD2 - CASSPFLAGDLTDTQYF TGTGCCAGCAGTCCGTTTCTAGCGGGGGACCTCACAGATACGCAGTATTTT
TRBJ2-1 TRBV14 - - CASSQVGRTSNEQFF TGTGCCAGCAGCCAAGTAGGCCGTACTAGTAATGAGCAGTTCTTC
TRBJ1-6 TRBV10-3 - few CAISEDYGSSPLHF TGTGCCATCAGTGAGGATTACGGGAGTTCACCCCTCCACTTT
TRBJ2-6 TRBV30 - once CAWSAARVRSGANVLTF TGTGCCTGGAGTGCGGCCAGGGTCCGCTCTGGGGCCAACGTCCTGACTTTC
TRBJ1-6 TRBV2 TRBD1 - CASSEEDRASPLHF TGTGCCAGCAGTGAGGAGGACAGGGCGTCACCCCTCCACTTT
TRBJ2-3 TRBV30 TRBD1 - CAWIQGQSTDTQYF TGTGCCTGGATACAGGGGCAAAGCACAGATACGCAGTATTTT
TRBJ1-5 TRBV7-2 TRBD1 - CASSPTDRGSNQPQHF TGTGCCAGCAGCCCAACCGACAGGGGGAGCAATCAGCCCCAGCATTTT
TRBJ2-6 TRBV11-3 TRBD1 - CASSPWGQGTSGANVLTF TGTGCCAGCAGCCCCTGGGGACAGGGTACGTCTGGGGCCAACGTCCTGACTTTC
TRBJ2-3 TRBV19 TRBD2 few CASSSGGTDTQYF TGTGCCAGTAGTAGCGGGGGAACAGATACGCAGTATTTT
TRBJ1-1 TRBV9 - - CASSVDPASLMNTEAFF TGTGCCAGCAGCGTAGACCCCGCCAGTCTCATGAACACTGAAGCTTTCTTT
TRBJ1-5 TRBV27 - - CASSRIGPLGQPQHF TGTGCCAGCAGTAGAATCGGGCCTCTAGGGCAGCCCCAGCATTTT
TRBJ1-5 TRBV5-1 TRBD1 - CASSSGTGGNQPQHF TGCGCCAGCAGCTCGGGGACAGGGGGCAATCAGCCCCAGCATTTT
TRBJ2-7 TRBV28 - - CASSALYEQYF TGTGCCAGCAGTGCCCTCTACGAGCAGTACTTC
TRBJ2-3 TRBV7-3 - - CASATSDTQYF TGTGCCAGCGCCACCTCAGATACGCAGTATTTT
TRBJ2-2 TRBV30 - - CASPRDGGVSVTGELFF TGTGCCTCCCCGCGGGACGGAGGGGTATCGGTCACCGGGGAGCTGTTTTTT
TRBJ2-4 TRBV5-1 - - CASSLTAVAKNIQYF TGCGCCAGCAGCTTAACAGCAGTAGCCAAAAACATTCAGTACTTC
TRBJ1-1 TRBV30 TRBD1 - CACFWGRGLVDTEAFF TGTGCCTGCTTCTGGGGCAGGGGGCTAGTTGACACTGAAGCTTTCTTT
TRBJ1-5 TRBV10-2 TRBD1 - CASATGALSNQPQHF TGCGCCAGCGCGACAGGGGCCCTTAGCAATCAGCCCCAGCATTTT
TRBJ1-2 TRBV30 TRBD1 - CAWSATGEGYTF TGTGCCTGGAGTGCGACAGGGGAGGGCTACACCTTC
TRBJ1-5 TRBV7-2 - - CASSLEGIQPQHF TGTGCCAGCAGCTTAGAGGGAATTCAGCCCCAGCATTTT
TRBJ2-1 TRBV7-2 TRBD2 - CASSPGGSYNEQFF TGTGCCAGCAGCCCGGGGGGCTCCTACAATGAGCAGTTCTTC
TRBJ1-1 TRBV5-1 - - CASSLDGDTEAFF TGCGCCAGCAGCTTGGATGGGGACACTGAAGCTTTCTTT
TRBJ2-7 TRBV11-2 - few CASSGNYEQYF TGTGCCAGCAGCGGAAACTACGAGCAGTACTTC
TRBJ2-5 TRBV15 TRBD1 many CATSRVRDRGLMETQYF TGTGCCACCAGCAGAGTCCGGGACAGGGGGTTGATGGAGACCCAGTACTTC
TRBJ1-1 TRBV18 - - CASSPRQGLGSGNTEAFF TGTGCCAGCTCACCACGGCAGGGATTGGGATCAGGGAACACTGAAGCTTTCTTT
TRBJ2-7 TRBV6-1 TRBD1 - CASREAIGQGARYEQYF TGTGCCAGCAGGGAAGCCATAGGACAGGGGGCCAGGTACGAGCAGTACTTC
TRBJ1-2 TRBV6-5 TRBD1 - CASSYSGQGMSGYTF TGTGCCAGCAGTTACTCGGGACAGGGGATGAGTGGCTACACCTTC
TRBJ1-1 TRBV30 - once CAWSHVVGEAFF TGTGCCTGGAGTCATGTTGTAGGTGAAGCTTTCTTT
TRBJ1-2 TRBV5-6 - few CASSSLFVENYGYTF TGTGCCAGCAGCTCGCTATTTGTGGAGAACTATGGCTACACCTTC
TRBJ2-7 TRBV2 TRBD1 - CASTQSGQGHEQYF TGTGCCAGCACCCAGTCGGGACAGGGCCACGAGCAGTACTTC
TRBJ1-1 TRBV29-1 - - CSVMDTEAFF TGCAGCGTTATGGACACTGAAGCTTTCTTT